This T cell receptor beta chain was profiled in a study of CXCR3-negative and CXCR3-positive naive CD8 T cells. Study-wide context: The dataset comprises some 150 million TRB reads in total, with about 1.5 +/- 0.3 million reads per library.

CDR3 size: 14 residues. The germline gives CDR1 MGHRA, CDR2 YSYEKL. Broader study findings: TRB CDR3s were more hydrophobic in CXCR3-positive than in CXCR3-negative naive cells.

Notes on this clonotype: The antigen is not known.

Each TRB cDNA library was prepared by 5' RACE (with UMI labels). No DNA is given; TCRdb re-called the 5' RACE reads and lists each CDR3 protein once. In total, the table holds about 90,000 distinct CDR3 sequences. This sequence originates from a human donor in good health. Some clones in this sample may be carry-over from other donors' samples. The sequencing input was naive CXCR3- CD8+ T cells from blood. Described subset: CD45RO-CCR7+CD27+CD95- naive CD8+ T cells lacking CXCR3 (TNR3-). The J gene is TRBJ2-1, the V gene TRBV4-1. The CDR3 here is CASSTLGSHNEQFF.